The source of this TCR beta chain is a study of cytomegalovirus exposure and HLA in healthy donors. Overall study context: Among the approximately 400 donors who were genotyped, over 70% fell in the genetic ancestry cluster that is associated with self-reported Caucasian donors.

Study-level findings and limits: In a later analysis, at a false discovery rate of 0.05, approximately 16,000 TCR beta sequences matched HLA alleles. A later analysis found common viral pathogens apparently linked to several of the most significant clusters.

Primers: 60 Vbeta forward and 13 Jbeta reverse. Some clones are missing from TCRdb's copy, which holds only in-frame ones; the method was immunoSEQ multiplex PCR. The sample carries around 120,000 clones, about 80% recorded once. This clone has just one count. Its specificity is not known. CDR1 and CDR2 (germline): SNHLY, FYNNEI. There are 13 residues in the CDR3. Trimming shortened V by 3 bases and J by 4 bases, and 7 bases separated the two germline ends. The specimen was PBMCs. This TCR derives from a girl aged 2-10 years in good health and CMV-seronegative. J is TRBJ2-1 and V is TRBV2; D is possibly TRBD2 (6 bases). CDR3: CASSDGTYNEQFF. The DNA for the CDR3 is TGTGCCAGCAGTGACGGGACTTACAATGAGCAGTTCTTC.